One sample yielded the 27 T cell receptor beta chains listed below, sequenced in a study of OX40 agonist ivuxolimab in advanced cancers. Sequencing used immunoSEQ multiplex PCR; TCRdb keeps in-frame clones, though not all of them. The sample consists of 42,000 or so clones, roughly nine tenths of them appearing once. The source was CD4+ or CD8+ T cells sorted from blood, collected in a trial of the OX40 agonist ivuxolimab. Source of these receptors: an adult with an advanced solid tumor such as melanoma, head and neck, liver or kidney cancer.

In this sample, this clone turned up a few times. This chain connects TRBV30 to TRBJ2-7, with a possible D match to TRBD1 (5 bases). The length of the CDR3 is 14 residues. The V end was cut by 7 bases, the J end by 2 bases, with 18 bases between. Per the germline V gene, CDR1 is GTSNPN and CDR2 is SVGIG (reference sequence). The CDR3 DNA sequence: TGTGCCTTTTCCCCCGACAGTTTTGCCTACGAGCAGTACTTC. This translates into CAFSPDSFAYEQYF.

This chain joins TRBV11-2 and TRBJ2-3, with 11 bases that match TRBD2. The germline V gene has CDR1 SGHAT and CDR2 FQNNGV. This CDR3 spans 16 amino acids. Trimming removed 3 bases from V and 3 bases from J; junction bases left unmatched: 5. This CDR3 reads CASSFQRLAGTDTQYF. The CDR3 region has the DNA TGTGCCAGCAGCTTTCAAAGACTAGCGGGGACAGATACGCAGTATTTT.

This sequence joins TRBV19 and TRBJ1-2; D is uncertain. Germline V gives CDR1 LNHDA, CDR2 SQIVND (reference sequence). Trimming removed 7 bases at V and 0 bases at J, with 6 bases between. The CDR3 runs 12 residues. The CDR3 loop reads CASTGANYGYTF. The CDR3 DNA follows: TGTGCCAGTACAGGAGCTAACTATGGCTACACCTTC.

This chain connects TRBV6-5 to TRBJ1-6, with 7 bases lining up with TRBD1. The CDR3 extends over 14 amino acids. J gave up 9 bases and V 2 bases, and 4 bases lay outside the gene matches. CDR1 MNHEY and CDR2 SVGAGI come from the germline V gene. The CDR3 here is CASSYGTAVSPLHF. The DNA of the CDR3 is TGTGCCAGCAGTTACGGGACAGCGGTTTCACCCCTCCACTTT.

CDR3 bases: TGCAGCGTTGTACAACTAGCGGGGAACAATGAGCAGTTCTTC. Translation gives CSVVQLAGNNEQFF. The chain carries TRBV29-1 and TRBJ2-1, with 10 bases matching TRBD2. V was clipped by 4 bases and J by 5 bases; unmatched bases: 5. Germline values: CDR1 SQVTM, CDR2 ANQGSEA. This CDR3 spans 14 amino acids.

This chain connects TRBV5-4 to TRBJ2-5; TRBD2 might be the D (6 bases). The germline gives CDR1 SGHNT, CDR2 YYREEE (reference sequence). CDR3 length: 16 amino acids. Trimming left V 5 bases short and J 1 base short, with 18 bases between. CDR3 bases: TGTGCCAGCAGTTCTCGGGGGTTTGGGACCCAAGAGACCCAGTACTTC. Amino acids: CASSSRGFGTQETQYF.

Of note for this clone: The junction and the germline gene differ at one end; a read error may be behind it. The CDR3 is CASSESGQGTQYF. CDR3 DNA sequence: TGCGCCAGCAGTGAGTCGGGACAAGGGACCCAGTACTTC. The V and J genes are TRBV10-1 and TRBJ2-5; possibly TRBD1 for D (6 bases). The CDR3 covers 13 residues. Looked up from germline, CDR1 is WNHNN and CDR2 is SYGVQD (reference sequence).

This chain connects TRBV5-1 to TRBJ2-3, with 12 bases identical to TRBD2. CDR1 is SGHRS and CDR2 is YFSETQ in the germline V gene. The CDR3 has 19 residues. Trimming cost V 3 bases and J 3 bases; bases outside gene matches: 14. For the CDR3, the DNA is TGCGCCAGCAGCTCCGTTCTAGCGGGAGGGCCGAGTAGGACAGATACGCAGTATTTT. Amino acid sequence: CASSSVLAGGPSRTDTQYF.

The V and J genes are TRBV11-3 and TRBJ2-5; 13 bases fit TRBD2. The length of the CDR3 is 16 residues. V shed 1 base, J shed 1 base, and the junction held 0 bases outside the gene matches. Germline CDR1 and CDR2: SGHNT and YENEEA. The CDR3 DNA is TGTGCCAGCAGCTTAGGGACTAGCGGGGGCCAAGAGACCCAGTACTTC. It specifies CASSLGTSGGQETQYF.

V usage is TRBV18 and J usage is TRBJ1-1; TRBD1 agrees at 8 bases. The CDR3 runs 15 residues. The V gene's germline CDR1 is KGHSH and CDR2 LQKENI. With 3 bases clipped from V and 1 base from J, the junction kept 4 bases outside the gene matches. The CDR3 DNA sequence: TGTGCCAGCTCACCCCAGACAGGGGCGAACACTGAAGCTTTCTTT. Encoded protein: CASSPQTGANTEAFF.

V and J are TRBV6-7 and TRBJ2-5; tentative D call: TRBD1 (6 bases). TRBV6-7 belongs to the ORF category, with a function that is uncertain. V was clipped by 5 bases and J by 5 bases, with 24 bases between them. This CDR3 has 17 residues. As DNA, the CDR3 is TGTGCCAGCAGTCTAACCGGGACAAACCTTAAAGGGGAGACCCAGTACTTC. Its translation: CASSLTGTNLKGETQYF.

The rearrangement links TRBV30 to TRBJ2-3; D is ambiguous. The CDR3 spans 10 residues. V lost 8 bases to trimming and J lost 2 bases, with 5 bases between them. Germline V gene lookup returns CDR1 GTSNPN and CDR2 SVGIG (reference sequence). The CDR3 loop reads CAGYTDTQYF. CDR3 DNA sequence: TGTGCCGGATACACAGATACGCAGTATTTT.

This sequence joins TRBV28 and TRBJ1-2, with 9 bases identical to TRBD1. There are 15 residues in the CDR3. Germline lookup yields CDR1 MDHEN and CDR2 SYDVKM. Trimming at V came to 2 bases and at J to 9 bases, leaving 10 bases not matched to a gene. CDR3 sequence: CASSLIFGTGSRYTF. The CDR3 DNA sequence: TGTGCCAGCAGTTTAATATTTGGGACAGGGTCCCGCTACACCTTC.

The chain recombines TRBV7-2 with TRBJ1-1, with TRBD1 matching 8 bases. The V gene's germline CDR1 is SGHTA and CDR2 FQGNSA. The J segment lost 5 bases and the V segment lost 1 base, leaving 3 bases of the junction unmatched. The CDR3 is made up of 14 amino acids. This chain's CDR3 is CASSLVQGATEAFF. DNA of the CDR3: TGTGCCAGCAGCTTAGTTCAGGGGGCGACTGAAGCTTTCTTT.

V gene TRBV28 combines with J gene TRBJ1-5; D may be TRBD1 (6 bases). Germline V CDR1 and CDR2: MDHEN, SYDVKM. The CDR3 runs 15 residues. V lost 5 bases and J 5 bases, leaving 16 bases between the germline ends. CDR3 sequence: CASSPPTGTDQPQHF. The CDR3 bases are TGTGCCAGCAGTCCCCCAACAGGGACTGATCAGCCCCAGCATTTT.

V usage is TRBV6-5 and J usage is TRBJ1-1; D is ambiguous. This CDR3 is 12 amino acids long. Germline V gene lookup returns CDR1 MNHEY and CDR2 SVGAGI. The germline V and J ends were trimmed by 7 bases and 1 base, with 7 bases remaining between them. CDR3 DNA: TGTGCCAGCAACTCTGGGAACACTGAAGCTTTCTTT. Residues: CASNSGNTEAFF.

The chain couples TRBV7-2 to TRBJ1-3; D remains unclear. Trimming stripped 2 bases from V and 4 bases from J, with 15 bases between. Germline CDR1 is SGHTA and CDR2 is FQGNSA. The CDR3 runs 16 residues. CDR3 coding DNA: TGTGCCAGCAGCTTACTCGGGTTGGGAATGGGAAACACCATATATTTT. This gives the protein CASSLLGLGMGNTIYF.

The rearrangement links TRBV25-1 to TRBJ2-6, with a weak D call TRBD1 (6 bases). CDR3 length: 15 amino acids. Trimming removed 6 bases from V and 5 bases from J, with 14 bases in between. The germline gives CDR1 MGHDK, CDR2 SYGVNS. For the CDR3, the DNA is TGTGCCAGCAGCCAAAGGGGGACCTGGGCCAACGTCCTGACTTTC. Its translation: CASSQRGTWANVLTF.

V usage is TRBV7-2 and J usage is TRBJ2-1; unclear D gene. The CDR3 consists of 16 residues. V shed 4 bases and J shed 4 bases, with 17 bases lying between them. Germline V gene sequence: CDR1 SGHTA, CDR2 FQGNSA. CDR3 nucleotides: TGTGCCAGCAGCTCCCCTGTAGGGCCTCCGTACAATGAGCAGTTCTTC. Encoded protein: CASSSPVGPPYNEQFF.

This chain connects TRBV6-5 to TRBJ2-3; TRBD1 matches 11 bases. Trimming removed 5 bases from V and 4 bases from J; junction bases left unmatched: 5. The CDR3 runs 15 residues. CDR1 MNHEY and CDR2 SVGAGI come from the germline V gene. This chain's CDR3 is CASSLDRGQSDTQYF. The CDR3 coding sequence is TGTGCCAGCAGTCTGGACAGGGGGCAATCAGATACGCAGTATTTT.

This sequence joins TRBV13 and TRBJ1-5; 7 nucleotides match TRBD1. The J segment lost 1 base and the V segment lost 2 bases, leaving 11 bases of the junction unmatched. The CDR3 contains 18 residues. The germline V gene encodes CDR1 PRHDT and CDR2 FYEKMQ (reference sequence). The CDR3: CASSLCPYRGDSNQPQHF. The CDR3 coding sequence is TGTGCCAGCAGCTTATGCCCATACAGGGGCGACAGCAATCAGCCCCAGCATTTT.

The J gene is TRBJ1-1, the V gene TRBV7-9; D gene unclear. The CDR3 runs 11 residues. V was cut by 4 bases and J by 7 bases, with 7 bases left in between. Looked up from germline, CDR1 is SEHNR and CDR2 is FQNEAQ (reference sequence). The CDR3 region is CASSSDVEAFF. The CDR3, as DNA: TGTGCCAGCAGCTCGGATGTTGAAGCTTTCTTT.

This chain connects TRBV7-3 to TRBJ2-3; D might be TRBD2 (6 bases). Germline V gives CDR1 SGHTA, CDR2 FQGTGA. The CDR3 covers 15 residues. V was pared by 2 bases and J by 2 bases, with 11 bases between. CDR3 in DNA: TGTGCCAGCAGCTTAGGCGGGGCCGTCACAGATACGCAGTATTTT. Its translation: CASSLGGAVTDTQYF.

The gene calls are TRBV28 and TRBJ2-7; D unresolved. From germline, CDR1 is MDHEN and CDR2 SYDVKM. Trimming stripped 3 bases from V and 4 bases from J, with 10 bases between. This CDR3 region has 13 residues. As DNA, the CDR3 is TGTGCCAGCAGTTTTGGGCACTTATACGAGCAGTACTTC. Translation gives CASSFGHLYEQYF.

CDR3 protein: CAWSPRTGATGELFF. In DNA form, the CDR3 reads TGTGCCTGGAGTCCAAGAACAGGGGCCACCGGGGAGCTGTTTTTT. This chain joins TRBV30 and TRBJ2-2; TRBD1 aligns across 7 bases. Germline trimming cut 2 bases from V and 4 bases from J; bases unmatched to any gene: 7. Germline V gene sequence: CDR1 GTSNPN, CDR2 SVGIG (reference sequence). This CDR3 comprises 15 residues.

The chain uses TRBV5-8 and TRBJ2-7, with a weak D call TRBD2 (5 bases). Germline V gene data show CDR1 as SGHTS and CDR2 as YDEGEE. The CDR3 has 14 residues. V was clipped by 6 bases and J by 0 bases, with 13 bases between them. The CDR3 is CASNYAGHSYEQYF. As DNA, the CDR3 is TGTGCCAGCAACTACGCGGGCCACTCCTACGAGCAGTACTTC.

The chain couples TRBV5-4 to TRBJ1-4, with 7 bases aligning to TRBD1. CDR3 size: 14 residues. After removal of 4 bases from V and 4 bases from J, the junction contained 4 bases not matched to a gene. CDR1 and CDR2 (germline): SGHNT, YYREEE (reference sequence). The CDR3 reads CASSPDRNNEKLFF. As DNA, the CDR3 is TGTGCCAGCAGCCCGGACAGGAATAATGAAAAACTGTTTTTT.